This entry features one T cell receptor beta chain sequence. Its antigen has not been determined. Base qualities were left out, and no much larger clone turns up one base away. This entry comes from a study of cytomegalovirus exposure and HLA in healthy donors (dated by TCRdb to about 2017). As for the study more broadly: An earlier analysis of several hundred of the donors reported about 280 Gb of sequence data and 95 million to 140 million unique TCR beta sequences obtained from about 200 million T cells. Alongside the repertoire data, information on donor age, sex, ethnicity and CMV serostatus was compiled. Typing coverage differed by locus: A, B, C, DRB1 and DQB1 were typed in roughly 620-630 donors, DQA1 in approximately 520, DPA1 in some 600, and DPB1 in around 440. In a later genetic analysis, genome-wide SNP genotypes for about 65% of the roughly 700 donors were used, and that subset was treated as a discovery cohort. The study profiled the T cell repertoires of approximately 700 subjects by immunosequencing and related them to cytomegalovirus serostatus. In the later analysis, no new phenotypic data were used to find candidate immune exposures; instead, reliance was placed on TCR beta sequences and their occurrence across donors. A handful of DR-DQ haplotypes were handled as single units for association and clustering because linkage in the cohort was strong. To predict cytomegalovirus infection status, the study combined high-throughput TCR immunosequencing, statistical association of individual TCRs with disease status, and machine learning. To decide whether each TCR beta V gene segment behaved as functional or pseudogenic, an earlier analysis of fewer than 750 of the donors relied on high-throughput TCR beta sequencing. Among some 400 genotyped donors of the cohort, an average of 235,054 unique TCR beta nucleotide sequences were sequenced per donor, around 18% of them non-productive. A separate validation cohort of 100 to 150 different subjects was used in addition to the roughly 640-subject first cohort. The aim of the study was to test whether cataloging public T cell receptors could identify signatures of past pathogen exposure. HLA typing included class I and class II loci at four-digit resolution. An early release covering 500 to 750 HLA-typed donors comprised about 310 gigabases of sequencing data and tens of millions of unique TCR sequences. In a later analysis, previously published TCR beta repertoires from 600 to 850 donors were re-analyzed and high-resolution HLA genotyping was added so that TCR occurrence patterns could be studied. Among the roughly 380 genotyped donors, around 79% belonged to the genetic ancestry cluster associated with self-reported Caucasian donors. All discovery cohort repertoires had been generated on a single sequencing platform. Overall results and qualifications from the work: Because HLA typing was unavailable for some donors at each locus, only the typed subset was used in association tests. A later analysis found that HLA-associated TCR beta chains were more clonally expanded and had lower generation probabilities than equally common non-associated chains. Most CMV-associated TCR beta chains appeared to be HLA-restricted in a later analysis, and the HLA associations seemed to be driven largely by CMV exposure. The only immune exposure information available for the cohort was CMV serostatus. V-gene and J-gene trimming of TCR beta chains was associated with a missense DCLRE1C variant in a later genetic analysis, and the association was replicated in an independent cohort. In vitro tests confirmed that three of the cytomegalovirus-associated TCR beta chains recognize cytomegalovirus antigens. Linkage disequilibrium might explain the correlated functional status among segregating V segments, but an unknown experimental factor could not be excluded. Specific HLA alleles were associated with roughly 16,000 TCR beta sequences at a false discovery rate of 0.05 in a later analysis. A later analysis reported that several top co-occurrence clusters appeared linked to parvovirus B19, influenza, CMV and Epstein-Barr virus. In both the original and validation cohorts, the classifier was reported to diagnose cytomegalovirus status with high specificity and sensitivity. While some public TCRs were present in many individuals, most TCR sequences turned up only very rarely across donors. In a later analysis, the rate of TCR association differed among HLA loci, with DRB1 alleles having the most associated TCRs and HLA-C alleles having the fewest. Roughly uniform sequencing depth across donors was assumed in presence/absence analyses, although this assumption may not hold. When HLA alleles, especially DR and DQ, strongly co-occurred, attributing TCR associations to individual alleles was difficult. Broadly in line with IMGT annotations, most TCR beta V segments showed up in productive rearrangements about 87% or about 30% of the time in an earlier analysis of 450 to 750 of the donors. Only TCR beta chains were sequenced in this cohort, and the absence of alpha or paired-chain data limited detectable features. The authors suggested that the approach could potentially be extended to other disease states and immunological phenotypes. A further reported finding was that TCR beta sequences accurately predicted the HLA-A and HLA-B alleles for most subjects in the first cohort. In the study, about 150 TCR beta chains were listed as associated with cytomegalovirus. In a later genetic analysis, fewer N-insertions in productive TCRs were reported among donors in an Asian-associated ancestry cluster than the 666-donor mean. Some IMGT-functional V segments, including TRBV6-2 and TRBV6-3, could not be told apart with the 87-base-pair reads, so those segments were excluded. A cluster of highly shared sequence variants was judged likely to represent a technical artifact of the sequencing pipeline. Some 15 rarely observed V segments, including chromosome 9 orphons, were excluded from the earlier analysis of just under 600 of the donors because counts were too low.

From V the trimming removes 2 bases and from J it removes 9 bases, while the gene matches leave 7 bases of the junction unaccounted for. The CDR3 measures 15 amino acids from cysteine to phenylalanine. Only the CDR3 region is kept as DNA, spanning 45 bases read in frame from base 1. In the germline V gene, CDR1 corresponds to SGHRS and CDR2 to YFSETQ. The cohort consisted of 650 to 700 healthy bone marrow donors. All cohort members were sampled while nominally healthy, although unrecorded immune exposures were likely present. The donor was CMV seronegative and was included in the group of about 350 seronegative cohort members. Each donor provided a peripheral blood sample, and peripheral blood mononuclear cells were used for TCR beta sequencing. Genomic DNA extraction from the blood cell samples was performed with the Qiagen DNeasy Blood Extraction Kit. The library came from the immunoSEQ multiplex PCR assay. For the multiplex PCR, a mixture combining 60 forward primers for TCR Vbeta segments and 13 reverse primers for TCR Jbeta segments was used. A multiplex PCR assay on genomic DNA amplified the CDR3 region of rearranged TCR beta genes. On the Illumina HiSeq System, the amplified TCR beta libraries were sequenced as 87-base-pair reads. As for the authors' bioinformatics: In a later analysis, roughly 80 million unique TCR beta chains were counted across the 650 to 750 repertoires, and approximately 11 million of these chains were shared by at least two donors. Raw reads were error-corrected and collapsed into unique sequences by a nearest-neighbor algorithm in which closely related sequences were merged to remove PCR and sequencing errors. Alignment of CDR3 sequences to IMGT reference sequences was used to assign V, D and J gene segments. Each retained sequence needed at least a six-nucleotide match to both a V gene segment and a J gene segment. Rearrangements were classified as productive when the CDR3 lacked stop codons and remained in frame with V and J, and all other rearrangements were classified as non-productive. Following IMGT convention, CDR3 was defined as the stretch from the second conserved V-encoded cysteine up to the conserved J-encoded phenylalanine. In an earlier analysis of 587 of the donors, sequences lacking an unambiguous match to a single V gene segment were excluded. An earlier analysis of around 600 of the donors classified V segments as functional when productive rearrangements were above 56.7% and as segregating when the standard deviation between donors was above 5%. A statistical classification framework was built to diagnose cytomegalovirus status from the catalog of TCR beta chain sequences. In a later analysis, TCR nucleotide sequences were compared against IMGT/GENE-DB human TR gene sequences so that V and J genes could be assigned. The TCRdist pipeline was used in a later analysis to assign CDR3 sequences and most-parsimonious VDJ recombination scenarios. In a later analysis, each TCR beta chain was defined by its CDR3 amino acid sequence together with its V-gene family, and reads without a unique V-gene family were excluded. As a way to deal with suspected cross-contamination and a sequencing artifact, a later analysis dropped 500 to 700 nucleotide sequences that were highly shared and had low generation probability. In a later analysis, a clonal expansion index for each public chain was calculated from normalized within-repertoire ranks of inferred template counts. A later analysis computed generation probabilities with a VDJ recombination model fitted to out-of-frame rearrangements, and checked the results against IGoR. In a later analysis, TCR-TCR, TCR-HLA and TCR-CMV co-occurrence was scored with hypergeometric tests, and a repertoire-size bias correction was applied to TCR pairs. A later analysis estimated false discovery rates by permuting HLA or CMV assignments 20 times. In a later analysis, co-occurring TCRs were grouped using DBSCAN, and TCRdist sequence similarity was added for clustering within HLA-allele-positive subsets. For co-occurrence clustering, repertoires with fewer than 30,000 or more than 120,000 public chains were excluded, along with 4 to 6 repertoires with anomalous nucleotide sharing. Held by TCRdb, this immuneACCESS table contains in-frame sequences only and omits some clones. Under half of the omission traces to an unresolved V gene where checked; the cause of the rest is unknown. V, J and clone size are taken as reported in that table, and D and trimming were inferred from the DNA itself. This sample has around 130,000 clones in its table, and 80% to 90% of those were observed once. The ten largest clonotypes hold 1.5% to 2% of the sample.

The source of this sequence is a man in his forties in good health and CMV-seronegative. The chain is encoded by TRBV5-1 joined to TRBJ2-1; 11 central nucleotides agree with TRBD2. The sample comprised PBMCs. For the CDR3, the sequence is CASSLSLAGAGEQFF. The bases are TGCGCCAGCAGCTTATCACTAGCGGGAGCCGGTGAGCAGTTCTTC.